This record concerns one T cell receptor (beta chain) sequence. RNA amounts of roughly 0.45 to 1 ug underwent reverse transcription with random hexamers. The immunoSEQ assay covered 54 Vbeta and 13 Jbeta segments for CDR3. One entry per CDR3 protein results from TCRdb running MiXCR on the immunoSEQ multiplex PCR reads. The sample contains a few hundred thousand distinct CDR3 sequences, approximately 85% of which appear only once. The source of the sample is a study of CD8 T cells in Susac syndrome. CDR1 and CDR2 from the germline V gene are SNHLY and FYNNEI. V was trimmed by 9 bases and J by 9 bases, leaving 17 bases between them. CDR3 length: 12 amino acids.

The sequenced material came from CD8+ T cells from PBMCs. This clonotype was obtained from a human donor with multiple sclerosis. The chain carries TRBV2 and TRBJ1-2; no clear D. CDR3 sequence: CASLDPSERYTF. CDR3 coding DNA: TGTGCCAGTTTGGACCCGTCTGAGCGCTACACCTTC. Variable domain in full (rest from reference TRBV2 and TRBJ1-2): EPEVTQTPSHQVTQMGQEVILRCVPISNHLYFYWYRQILGQKVEFLVSFYNNEISEKSEIFDDQFSVERPDGSNFTLKIRSTKLEDSAMYFCASLDPSERYTFGSGTRLTVV.